This T cell receptor beta chain was retrieved from a study of cytomegalovirus exposure and HLA in healthy donors. Findings and caveats of the study: Later on, a genetic analysis was performed. It linked a missense variant in DCLRE1C with V- and J-gene trimming of TCR beta. Within a later analysis, the majority of CMV-associated TCR beta chains appeared HLA-restricted. Most TCR sequences were seen very rarely across donors, but some public TCRs occurred in many.

With 60 Vbeta and 13 Jbeta primers, the PCR was carried out. Some clones are missing from TCRdb's copy, which holds only in-frame ones; the method was immunoSEQ multiplex PCR. The repertoire holds 110,000 to 150,000 clones, with roughly 70% as singletons. Turning to this clone: Its antigen is not identified.

CDR3 length: 15 residues. Germline V gene sequence: CDR1 MNHEY, CDR2 SMNVEV (reference sequence). V lost 6 bases to trimming and J lost 3 bases; unmatched junction nucleotides: 10. The sequence was collected from a man in his late teens or twenties in good health and CMV-seropositive. The chain is built from TRBV27 and TRBJ1-2, with 7 bases fitting TRBD1. The sequencing sample was made of PBMCs. The CDR3 nucleotides are TGTGCCAGCAGCCGAAGACAGGGAAACCACTATGGCTACACCTTC. Translated: CASSRRQGNHYGYTF.